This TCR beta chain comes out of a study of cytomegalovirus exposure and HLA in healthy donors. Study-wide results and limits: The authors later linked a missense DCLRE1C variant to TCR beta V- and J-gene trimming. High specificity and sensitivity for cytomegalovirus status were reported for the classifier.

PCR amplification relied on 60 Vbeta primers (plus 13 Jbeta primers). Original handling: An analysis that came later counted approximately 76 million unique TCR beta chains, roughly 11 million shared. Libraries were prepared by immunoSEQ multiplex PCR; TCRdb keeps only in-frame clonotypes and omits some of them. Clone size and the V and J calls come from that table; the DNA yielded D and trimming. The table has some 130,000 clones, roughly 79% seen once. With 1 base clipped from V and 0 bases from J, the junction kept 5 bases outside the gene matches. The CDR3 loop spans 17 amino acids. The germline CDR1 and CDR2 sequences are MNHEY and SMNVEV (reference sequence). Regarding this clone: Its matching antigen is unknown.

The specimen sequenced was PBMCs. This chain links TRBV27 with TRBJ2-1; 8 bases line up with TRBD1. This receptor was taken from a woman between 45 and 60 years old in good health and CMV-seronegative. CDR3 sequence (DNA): TGTGCCAGCAGTTTATTCGGGACAGGTAGCTCCTACAATGAGCAGTTCTTC. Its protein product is CASSLFGTGSSYNEQFF.